The 19 T cell receptor beta chains presented below share a single source sample, sequenced in a study of lymphopenia after photon versus proton radiotherapy. Libraries were prepared by immunoSEQ multiplex PCR; TCRdb keeps only in-frame clonotypes and omits some of them. In the table there are 25,000 to 30,000 clones, 65% to 85% of which are singletons. Sequenced material: peripheral blood, taken from a patient treated with photon-based radiotherapy. Every receptor here comes from a man in his fifties or sixties with gastric cancer.

This chain uses TRBV6-5 with TRBJ2-5; 7 bases align to TRBD2. Germline V gene sequence: CDR1 MNHEY, CDR2 SVGAGI. The V segment lost 11 bases and the J segment 3 bases; nucleotides outside the gene matches: 6. The CDR3 contains 12 residues. The CDR3 loop reads CAAGEYKETQYF. CDR3 coding DNA: TGTGCCGCGGGGGAATACAAAGAGACCCAGTACTTC.

The chain couples TRBV30 to TRBJ2-7; D might be TRBD1 (5 bases). The CDR3 covers 14 residues. Germline-derived CDR1 and CDR2 are GTSNPN and SVGIG (reference sequence). Trimming took 0 bases from V and 5 from J, leaving 14 bases between them. In nucleotides, the CDR3 is TGTGCCTGGAGTGTAGGCGGCAGGGTAAACGAGCAGTACTTC. This encodes CAWSVGGRVNEQYF.

The rearrangement links TRBV4-3 to TRBJ2-5; 7 bases align to TRBD2. With V trimmed by 0 bases and J by 5 bases, 3 bases remained unmatched. Per germline, CDR1 LGHNA and CDR2 YSLEER. The CDR3 contains 14 residues. The CDR3 DNA reads as TGCGCCAGCAGCCAAGATTGGGGGGGGGAGACCCAGTACTTC. Amino acid sequence: CASSQDWGGETQYF.

The chain uses TRBV6-6 and TRBJ2-1, with unresolved D. V dropped 6 bases and J dropped 3 bases, with 3 bases sitting between them. CDR1 is MNHNY and CDR2 is SVGAGI in the germline V gene (reference sequence). The CDR3 has 11 amino acids. CDR3 loop: CASRSYNEQFF. The CDR3 DNA sequence: TGTGCCAGCAGAAGCTACAATGAGCAGTTCTTC.

The rearrangement links TRBV2 to TRBJ1-6; 10 bases fit TRBD1. The CDR3 runs 14 residues. Per the germline V gene, CDR1 is SNHLY and CDR2 is FYNNEI. V shed 6 bases, J shed 13 bases, and the junction held 9 bases outside the gene matches. The CDR3 DNA reads TGTGCCAGCAGCGTGGGACAGGGGCCGTTCCCCCTCCACTTT. Translated, it gives CASSVGQGPFPLHF.

V and J are TRBV19 and TRBJ1-3; D perhaps matches TRBD1 (6 bases). Germline assignment: CDR1 LNHDA and CDR2 SQIVND (reference sequence). V lost 5 bases, J lost 0 bases, and 11 bases lay in between. The CDR3 runs to 15 residues. CDR3 residues: CASSPADSSGNTIYF. The CDR3 nucleotides are TGTGCCAGTAGTCCTGCGGACAGCTCTGGAAACACCATATATTTT.

The V call is TRBV6-6, the J call TRBJ1-2; the match to TRBD1 covers 9 bases. Germline assignment: CDR1 MNHNY and CDR2 SVGAGI (reference sequence). The trim removed 4 bases at V and 4 bases at J, leaving 1 base unmatched. The CDR3 is made up of 13 amino acids. DNA of the CDR3: TGTGCCAGCAGTTCACAGGGGGCCTATGGCTACACCTTC. Translating it yields CASSSQGAYGYTF.

This chain uses TRBV5-1 with TRBJ1-1, with 7 bases that match TRBD1. V lost 4 bases to trimming and J lost 5 bases; unmatched junction nucleotides: 5. CDR3 length: 13 amino acids. Germline V gene sequence: CDR1 SGHRS, CDR2 YFSETQ. This CDR3 is CASSPGGRTEAFF. CDR3 nucleotide sequence: TGCGCCAGCAGCCCAGGGGGTAGGACTGAAGCTTTCTTT.

This chain joins TRBV18 and TRBJ1-1; D is undetermined. The CDR3 totals 15 residues. Between the trimmed V and J ends, which lost 3 bases and 1 base, there was a span of 12 bases. Germline CDR1 KGHSH, CDR2 LQKENI. The chain's CDR3 is CASSPGLSPNTEAFF. The CDR3 region has the DNA TGTGCCAGCTCACCGGGTCTCAGTCCGAACACTGAAGCTTTCTTT.

The chain is built from TRBV30 and TRBJ1-4, with D hard to call. The CDR3 sequence is 12 residues long. Per germline, CDR1 GTSNPN and CDR2 SVGIG (reference sequence). The ends were cut back, 0 bases at V and 11 bases at J, with 10 bases in the middle. The CDR3 nucleotides are TGTGCCTGGAGTGTAACAGCGGTCAAACTGTTTTTT. Amino acid sequence: CAWSVTAVKLFF.

This clone was counted between two and nine times. The chain uses TRBV7-3 and TRBJ2-3; D assignment may be TRBD1 or TRBD2 (6 bases each). V was shortened by 5 bases and J by 3 bases, with 18 bases between the two germline ends. The CDR3 loop spans 16 amino acids. Germline values: CDR1 SGHTA, CDR2 FQGTGA. The CDR3 nucleotides are TGTGCCAGCAGCCCCCGCGGGACAACCCAGACAGATACGCAGTATTTT. Translating it yields CASSPRGTTQTDTQYF.

The V and J genes are TRBV23-1 and TRBJ2-2; 7 bases align to TRBD1. TRBV23-1 is an ORF, and what it does is uncertain. V shed 8 bases, J shed 4 bases, and the junction held 7 bases outside the gene matches. The CDR3 sequence is 14 residues long. CDR3 residues: CASGQGVGTGELFF. The CDR3 region has the DNA TGCGCCAGCGGGCAGGGGGTGGGCACCGGGGAGCTGTTTTTT.

The table lists this clone with a count of one. The chain couples TRBV15 to TRBJ2-2, with D tentatively TRBD1 (5 bases). In germline, CDR1 is LNHNV, CDR2 YYDKDF (reference sequence). Trimming took 1 base from V and 4 from J, leaving 13 bases between them. There are 16 residues in the CDR3. The CDR3 sequence: CATSRGVQGRTGELFF. The CDR3 DNA sequence: TGTGCCACCAGCAGAGGGGTGCAGGGTCGCACCGGGGAGCTGTTTTTT.

V usage is TRBV9 and J usage is TRBJ2-2, with no clear D. CDR1 and CDR2 (germline): SGDLS, YYNGEE. V was cut by 0 bases and J by 4 bases, with 4 bases left in between. The CDR3 has 13 residues. DNA of the CDR3: TGTGCCAGCAGCGTAGATGGCACCGGGGAGCTGTTTTTT. This gives the protein CASSVDGTGELFF.

The chain carries TRBV5-1 and TRBJ2-2; no clear D gene. Between the trimmed V and J ends, which lost 6 bases and 4 bases, there was a span of 7 bases. This CDR3 region has 12 residues. Per germline, CDR1 SGHRS and CDR2 YFSETQ. The CDR3, as DNA: TGCGCCAGCAAGGAACCCACCGGGGAGCTGTTTTTT. Protein: CASKEPTGELFF.

The chain joins TRBV5-4 to TRBJ2-5; tentative D call: TRBD1 (6 bases). Trimming took off 4 bases at V and 0 bases at J, with 7 bases between the two ends. The CDR3 is 13 amino acids. Germline lookup yields CDR1 SGHNT and CDR2 YYREEE (reference sequence). CDR3 nucleotides: TGTGCCAGCAGCGCAGGGGACCAAGAGACCCAGTACTTC. Amino acid sequence: CASSAGDQETQYF.

This clone was found once. The CDR3 region has the DNA TGTGCCAGCAGCTTAGTTGTAGCGGGGTCCCTAGGAGATACGCAGTATTTT. Amino acids: CASSLVVAGSLGDTQYF. The rearrangement joins TRBV7-8 to TRBJ2-3; TRBD2 aligns across 8 bases. The germline CDR1 and CDR2 sequences are SGHVS and FQNEAQ. V shed 1 base and J 5 bases; nucleotides not matched to a gene: 11. The length of the CDR3 is 17 residues.

The rearrangement joins TRBV5-1 to TRBJ2-3; D gene ambiguous. Germline assignment: CDR1 SGHRS and CDR2 YFSETQ. The CDR3 has 15 amino acids. V was shortened by 0 bases and J by 1 base, with 9 bases between the two germline ends. CDR3 DNA sequence: TGCGCCAGCAGCTTGGAAGCGACCGGCACAGATACGCAGTATTTT. Residues: CASSLEATGTDTQYF.

In its sample, this clone was seen a few times. This chain links TRBV6-6 with TRBJ2-3; unclear D gene. The CDR3 totals 12 residues. V shed 6 bases and J shed 11 bases, with 15 bases lying between them. Per germline, CDR1 MNHNY and CDR2 SVGAGI (reference sequence). In DNA form, the CDR3 reads TGTGCCAGCAGCCGCACCCTAGAGCAGCAGTATTTT. Translation gives CASSRTLEQQYF.